Sequencing of this TCR beta chain was carried out in a study of CD8+ T cells in alopecia areata (dated by TCRdb to the late 2010s). For the study in its entirety: Treated patients were enrolled in an open-label pilot trial of oral tofacitinib, 5 to 10 mg twice daily, for moderate-to-severe alopecia areata. Tofacitinib was administered for 6 to 18 months, and 6 months of follow-up off drug were then conducted to assess delayed response and recurrence. In treated patients, disease severity was measured using the SALT score, which gives the percentage of scalp surface area affected. In both human patients and the C3H/HeJ mouse model, the study applied high-throughput TCRbeta sequencing to look at T cell clonal expansion in alopecia areata. Human TCRbeta sequencing covered scalp tissue and sorted CD4+ and CD8+ peripheral blood T cells from patchy and totalis/universalis alopecia areata patients and healthy controls. Patients on tofacitinib were biopsied at baseline and after 4 and 24 weeks of treatment, and several of the patients also had a later scalp biopsy. Clonality in the scalp was compared among normal scalp (n=4), patchy alopecia areata scalp (n=8), and alopecia totalis/universalis scalp (n=8). The RNA source kit depended on sample type: the PAXgene miRNA kit for fixed scalp, the miRNeasy kit for PBMCs, and the RNeasy kit for mouse skin. Amplification of TCRbeta CDR3 regions was done by immunoSEQ multiplex PCR using 35 Vbeta forward primers and 13 Jbeta reverse primers.

The library was prepared using the immunoSEQ multiplex PCR assay. For TCR sequencing, RNA was extracted from every sample and reverse transcribed into cDNA to serve as template. First-strand cDNA was synthesized using SuperScript III with a 2:1 mix of oligo-dT and random hexamers. Amplification bias was assessed with a synthetic immune receptor repertoire, and residual bias was removed computationally. As for how the authors treated the data: Raw reads were preprocessed to remove errors, and CDR3 was defined according to IMGT conventions as the region from the conserved cysteine to phenylalanine. Clonality was computed as 1 minus the Shannon entropy, with the entropy normalized by log2 of the number of productive unique TCRs. Whether scalp clones were CD4 or CD8 was inferred by matching scalp TCRbeta sequences against CD4 and CD8 repertoires sorted from blood. Entries here come from immuneACCESS through TCRdb and include only in-frame sequences with V and J called. Some clones fail to appear in such tables; in the studies checked, an unresolved V gene covers under half of the shortfall, and the cause of the remainder is unknown. V and J calls and clone size are copied from that table; D and trimming were computed from the DNA. The sample table records a few hundred thousand clones; approximately 70% of these occur just once. In total, the top ten clones hold 1% to 1.5% of the sample.

According to the study, the label for this sample's treatment or condition signals: oral pan-JAK inhibitor, 5-10 mg twice daily. Lesional scalp punch biopsies and peripheral blood were collected from alopecia areata patients. PBMCs were separated by density centrifugation and stained for CD3, CD4 and CD8, after which CD4+ and CD8+ T cells were sorted on a FACSAria. As concerns this clone: What antigen it recognizes has not been identified. Base qualities are missing; no much larger clone stands one base away.

Study-wide conclusions, independent of this receptor: Tofacitinib significantly decreased scalp clonality and the number of expanded CD8+ clones among the top 100 scalp clones. Many expanded lesional clones were found to persist in scalp and blood during tofacitinib treatment, and relapse after treatment cessation may be partly explained by this persistence. Unlike mouse skin, where gammadelta T cells dominate, normal human skin contains resident alphabeta T cells that get sequenced too, which complicates analysis of the scalp TCR repertoire. The treated cohort was small, with a single nonresponder, so links between baseline CD8+ expansion and response need larger studies. Compared with normal scalp, lesional scalp had higher clonality and more expanded CD8+ clones, particularly in alopecia totalis/universalis, a pattern that suggests antigenic drive. Shared TCR sequences between patients were less evident than in mice, which may be partly attributable to HLA diversity in the patient population.

The material sequenced was CD4+ T cells sorted from blood, taken at approximately week 44, from a patient treated with tofacitinib. The TCR originated in a human donor with alopecia areata.

CDR3 reads: CAWTEGQPNYTF. The bases read TGTGCCTGGACCGAGGGACAGCCCAACTACACCTTC. In this chain, TRBV30 is recombined with TRBJ1-2, and TRBD1 aligns with 7 junction nucleotides. The CDR3 numbers 12 residues from cysteine through phenylalanine. The only DNA kept is the CDR3, 36 bases in frame from the first base. CDR1 is given as GTSNPN and CDR2 as SVGIG, both from the germline V gene (reference sequence). The germline V end is reduced by 4 bases and the J end by 10 bases; junction bases left unmatched: 9.